What follows is one T cell receptor (beta chain) and its context. There is no known antigen for this receptor. These data belong to a study of cytomegalovirus exposure and HLA in healthy donors (dated by TCRdb to 2016 to 2017). Study-wide context: An earlier analysis of some 600 of the donors reported over 250 Gb of sequence data and around 110 million unique TCR beta sequences obtained from about 179 million T cells. Roughly 300 gigabases of sequencing data and approximately 92 million unique TCR sequences made up an early release that covered around 640 HLA-typed donors. Of the roughly 400 genotyped donors, over 70% fell in the genetic ancestry cluster associated with self-reported Caucasian donors. The study aimed to test whether cataloging public T cell receptors could reveal signatures of past pathogen exposure. Using immunosequencing, the study profiled T cell repertoires from 500 to 800 subjects and related those repertoires to cytomegalovirus serostatus. Besides the first cohort of hundreds of subjects, a separate validation cohort made up of 90 to 150 different subjects was used. High-throughput TCR immunosequencing, statistical association of individual TCRs with disease status, and machine learning were combined to predict cytomegalovirus infection status. To study patterns of TCR occurrence, a later analysis re-analyzed previously published TCR beta repertoires from 500 to 850 donors and added high-resolution HLA genotyping. In the later analysis, no new phenotypic data were used to find candidate immune exposures; instead, reliance was placed on TCR beta sequences and their occurrence across donors. In an earlier analysis of roughly 540 of the donors, high-throughput TCR beta sequencing was used to judge whether each TCR beta V gene segment behaved as functional or pseudogenic. Donor age, sex, ethnicity and CMV serostatus were compiled together with the repertoire data. A later genetic analysis took genome-wide SNP genotypes for about three fifths of the roughly 670 donors and used that subset as a discovery cohort. Every repertoire in the discovery cohort had been generated on one and the same sequencing platform. Class I and class II HLA loci were covered by the typing at four-digit resolution. The number of typed donors differed by locus: roughly 629-640 for A, B, C, DRB1 and DQB1; 522 for DQA1; 600 to 610 for DPA1; and roughly 470 for DPB1. Five DR-DQ haplotypes were handled as single units for association and clustering, since linkage in the cohort was strong. Among 398 genotyped donors of the cohort, an average of roughly 240,000 unique TCR beta nucleotide sequences were sequenced per donor, around 18% of them non-productive.

The library relied on the immunoSEQ multiplex PCR assay. For the multiplex PCR, a mixture combining 60 forward primers for TCR Vbeta segments and 13 reverse primers for TCR Jbeta segments was used. Amplification of the CDR3 region of rearranged TCR beta genes was performed with a multiplex PCR assay on genomic DNA. On the Illumina HiSeq System, the amplified TCR beta libraries were sequenced as 87-base-pair reads. Under the source paper's analysis protocol: A later analysis tallied around 87 million unique TCR beta chains across the 700 or so repertoires, and some 10 million of those chains were shared by two or more donors. Raw reads were error-corrected and collapsed into unique sequences with a nearest-neighbor algorithm that merged closely related sequences to remove PCR and sequencing errors. Alignment of CDR3 sequences to IMGT reference sequences was used to assign V, D and J gene segments. For a sequence to be retained, at least a six-nucleotide match to both a V gene segment and a J gene segment was required. A rearrangement counted as productive if the CDR3 had no stop codons and remained in frame with V and J, and every other rearrangement counted as non-productive. CDR3 was defined by IMGT convention, running from the second conserved V-encoded cysteine to the conserved J-encoded phenylalanine. The earlier analysis of 587 of the donors excluded sequences that lacked an unambiguous match to a single V gene segment. In an earlier analysis of some 590 of the donors, V segments were called functional above 56.7% productive rearrangements and were called segregating when the between-donor standard deviation exceeded 5%. A statistical classification framework was built for diagnosing cytomegalovirus status from the catalog of TCR beta chain sequences. V and J gene assignment, in a later analysis, came from comparing TCR nucleotide sequences with IMGT/GENE-DB human TR gene sequences. In a later analysis, CDR3 sequences and most-parsimonious VDJ recombination scenarios were assigned using the TCRdist pipeline. In a later analysis, each TCR beta chain was defined by its CDR3 amino acid sequence together with its V-gene family, and reads without a unique V-gene family were excluded. To address suspected cross-contamination and a sequencing artifact, a later analysis removed several hundred highly shared, low-generation-probability nucleotide sequences. A later analysis calculated a clonal expansion index for each public chain from normalized within-repertoire ranks of inferred template counts. Generation probabilities in a later analysis came from a VDJ recombination model fitted to out-of-frame rearrangements, and those results were checked against IGoR. In a later analysis, TCR-TCR, TCR-HLA and TCR-CMV co-occurrence was scored with hypergeometric tests, and a repertoire-size bias correction was applied to TCR pairs. In a later analysis, false discovery rates were estimated by permuting HLA or CMV assignments 20 times. A later analysis grouped co-occurring TCRs with DBSCAN, adding TCRdist sequence similarity when clustering within HLA-allele-positive subsets. Co-occurrence clustering excluded repertoires with fewer than 30,000 or more than 120,000 public chains, plus five with anomalous nucleotide sharing. Not all clones reach the TCRdb copy of this immuneACCESS table, which keeps in-frame sequences only. Checked studies attribute under half of the gap to unresolved V genes and leave the rest unexplained. V and J calls and clone size follow that table, whereas D and trimming were derived from the DNA. This sample's records show about 96,000 clones. Clones ranked in the top ten supply 3% to 4% of the sample.

The cysteine opens and the phenylalanine closes a CDR3 of 13 amino acids. Only the CDR3 DNA stays, 39 bases, in frame from base 1. CDR1 and CDR2 are read off the germline V gene as MDHEN and SYDVKM. Results and caveats for the whole study, not just this receptor: For the cohort, immune exposure information was limited to CMV serostatus. Presence/absence analyses assumed roughly uniform sequencing depth across donors, an assumption that may not hold. This cohort had only TCR beta chains sequenced, and the lack of alpha or paired-chain data limited which features could be detected. A total of roughly 160 TCR beta chains were listed by the study as associated with cytomegalovirus. In vitro tests confirmed that a few of the cytomegalovirus-associated TCR beta chains recognize cytomegalovirus antigens. It was suggested by the authors that the approach could potentially be generalized to other disease states and immunological phenotypes. A further reported finding was that TCR beta sequences accurately predicted the HLA-A and HLA-B alleles for most subjects in the first cohort. Most TCR sequences were observed very rarely across donors, whereas some public TCRs were present in many individuals. A later analysis reported that several top co-occurrence clusters appeared linked to parvovirus B19, influenza, CMV and Epstein-Barr virus. A group of highly shared sequence variants was considered likely to be a technical artifact of the sequencing pipeline. Cytomegalovirus status was reported to be diagnosed by the classifier with high specificity and sensitivity in both the original and validation cohorts. An association between a missense DCLRE1C variant and V-gene and J-gene trimming of TCR beta chains was found in a later genetic analysis and replicated in an independent cohort. In a later analysis, most CMV-associated TCR beta chains were found to appear HLA-restricted, with HLA associations seemingly driven largely by CMV exposure. According to a later genetic analysis, donors in an Asian-associated ancestry cluster had fewer N-insertions in productive TCRs than the roughly 660-donor mean. In a later analysis, the rate of TCR association differed among HLA loci, with DRB1 alleles having the most associated TCRs and HLA-C alleles having the fewest. Broadly in line with IMGT annotations, most TCR beta V segments showed up in productive rearrangements about 90% or about 30% of the time in an earlier analysis of several hundred of the donors. A later analysis associated 15,000 or so TCR beta sequences with specific HLA alleles at a false discovery rate of 0.05. The 87-base-pair reads could not distinguish some IMGT-functional V segments, including TRBV6-2 and TRBV6-3, so those segments were excluded. Linkage disequilibrium might explain the correlated functional status among segregating V segments, but an unknown experimental factor could not be excluded. In a later analysis, HLA-associated TCR beta chains were found to be more clonally expanded and to have lower generation probabilities than equally common non-associated chains. Because HLA typing was unavailable for some donors at each locus, only the typed subset was used in association tests. Assigning TCR associations to individual alleles was difficult when HLA alleles, especially DR and DQ, strongly co-occurred. Because counts were too low, about 17 rarely observed V segments, including chromosome 9 orphons, were excluded from the earlier analysis of about 500 of the donors.

The cohort comprised fewer than 700 healthy bone marrow donors. All cohort members were sampled while nominally healthy, although unrecorded immune exposures were likely present. The donor was CMV seronegative and belonged to the group of several hundred seronegative cohort members. Every donor gave a peripheral blood sample, and the peripheral blood mononuclear cells from that sample were used for TCR beta sequencing. Genomic DNA was extracted from the blood cell samples with the Qiagen DNeasy Blood Extraction Kit. The source of this sequence is a woman aged 25 to 39 in good health and CMV-seronegative. Rearrangement joined TRBV28 to TRBJ2-3; 7 bases in the junction line up with TRBD1. Sequenced: PBMCs. The DNA sequence follows: TGTGCTTCTAGGGGGCCCACCGCAGATACGCAGTATTTT. It translates as CASRGPTADTQYF. This CDR3, with the reference TRBV28 and TRBJ2-3 proteins standing in past its ends, gives the full variable domain DVKVTQSSRYLVKRTGEKVFLECVQDMDHENMFWYRQDPGLGLRLIYFSYDVKMKEKGDIPEGYSVSREKKERFSLILESASTNQTSMYLCASRGPTADTQYFGPGTRLTVL.